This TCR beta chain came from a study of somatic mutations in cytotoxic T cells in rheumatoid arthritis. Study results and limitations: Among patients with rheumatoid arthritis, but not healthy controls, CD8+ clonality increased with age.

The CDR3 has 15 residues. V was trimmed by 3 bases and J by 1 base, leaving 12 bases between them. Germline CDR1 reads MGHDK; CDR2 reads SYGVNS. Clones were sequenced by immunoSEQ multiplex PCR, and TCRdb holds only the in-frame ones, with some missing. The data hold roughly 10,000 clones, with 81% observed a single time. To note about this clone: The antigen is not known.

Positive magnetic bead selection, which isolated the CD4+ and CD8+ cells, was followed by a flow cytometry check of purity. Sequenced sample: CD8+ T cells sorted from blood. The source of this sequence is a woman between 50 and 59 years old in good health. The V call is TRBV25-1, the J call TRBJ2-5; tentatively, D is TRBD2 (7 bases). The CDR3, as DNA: TGTGCCAGCAGTGAGGGGGGGGCACCCCAAGAGACCCAGTACTTC. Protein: CASSEGGAPQETQYF.